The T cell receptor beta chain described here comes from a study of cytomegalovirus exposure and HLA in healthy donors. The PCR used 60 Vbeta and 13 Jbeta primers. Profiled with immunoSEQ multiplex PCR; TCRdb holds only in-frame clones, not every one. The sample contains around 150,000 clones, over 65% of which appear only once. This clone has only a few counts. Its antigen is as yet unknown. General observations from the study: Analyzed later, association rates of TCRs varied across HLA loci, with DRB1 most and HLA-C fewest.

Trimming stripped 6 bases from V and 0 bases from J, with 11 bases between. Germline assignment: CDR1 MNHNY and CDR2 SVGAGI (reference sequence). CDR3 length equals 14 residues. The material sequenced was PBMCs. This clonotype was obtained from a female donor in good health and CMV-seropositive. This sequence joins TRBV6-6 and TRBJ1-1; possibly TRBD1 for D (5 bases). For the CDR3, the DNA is TGTGCCAGCAGCAGCGGGGGGGTGAACACTGAAGCTTTCTTT. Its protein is CASSSGGVNTEAFF.